The 10 T cell receptor beta chains listed next were all sequenced from one sample in a study of T-cell reconstitution after alpha-beta-depleted transplantation in children. As it was prepared, the TCRbeta library received unique molecular identifiers. From the PCR reads, TCRdb called clonotypes with MiXCR, one entry per CDR3 protein. The sample includes around 300,000 distinct CDR3 sequences, around 10% of them seen just once. The input for sequencing was PBMCs, taken before TCRalphabeta/CD19-depleted stem cell transplant. Receptor source: a boy in the first two years of life with acute myeloid leukemia, due to receive a stem cell transplant.

This clonotype was observed many times. The rearrangement links TRBV20-1 to TRBJ1-5; no definite D call. Per germline, CDR1 DFQATT and CDR2 SNEGSKA (reference sequence). This CDR3 spans 14 amino acids. V was shortened by 0 bases and J by 1 base, with 7 bases between the two germline ends. The CDR3 here is CSAREGGSNQPQHF. The DNA for the CDR3 is TGCAGTGCTAGAGAGGGCGGGAGCAATCAGCCCCAGCATTTT.

This clonotype was counted ten times or more. The chain combines TRBV29-1 with TRBJ1-2; D perhaps matches TRBD1 (5 bases). The V end was cut by 4 bases, the J end by 3 bases, with 15 bases between. The CDR3 spans 14 residues. Germline lookup yields CDR1 SQVTM and CDR2 ANQGSEA. The CDR3 protein is CSVGSRGIDYGYTF. The CDR3 bases are TGCAGCGTTGGATCTCGGGGGATTGACTATGGCTACACCTTC.

This clonotype came up many times. The chain couples TRBV11-2 to TRBJ2-7; tentatively, D is TRBD1 (6 bases). Trimming pared 1 base from V and 4 bases from J, leaving 14 bases between. From germline, CDR1 is SGHAT and CDR2 FQNNGV. The CDR3 consists of 15 residues. The CDR3 here is CASSLVGRDIYEQYF. The DNA for the CDR3 is TGTGCCAGCAGCTTAGTAGGCAGGGACATTTACGAGCAGTACTTC.

In its sample, this clonotype was seen many times. The chain couples TRBV5-6 to TRBJ2-5; TRBD1 aligns across 7 bases. The CDR3 has 16 residues. Germline CDR1 and CDR2: SGHDT and YYEEEE. V was clipped by 0 bases and J by 1 base; unmatched bases: 6. CDR3 region: CASSLEQGLIQETQYF. CDR3 sequence (DNA): TGTGCCAGCAGCTTGGAACAGGGGCTGATCCAAGAGACCCAGTACTTC.

In this sample, this clonotype turned up a few times. The chain couples TRBV20-1 to TRBJ2-4; 9 bases map to TRBD1. Trimming at V came to 3 bases and at J to 6 bases, leaving 9 bases not matched to a gene. In germline, CDR1 is DFQATT, CDR2 SNEGSKA (reference sequence). This CDR3 region has 15 residues. Here the CDR3 reads CSARANGGQGNIQYF. The CDR3, as DNA: TGCAGTGCTAGGGCGAACGGGGGACAGGGAAACATTCAGTACTTC.

On this clonotype: This may stem from a read error, because a much larger clone lies one nucleotide away. The V and J genes are TRBV20-1 and TRBJ2-2, with D possibly being TRBD1 (6 bases). The CDR3 has 13 amino acids. Per germline, CDR1 DFQATT and CDR2 SNEGSKA (reference sequence). The CDR3 region is CRVARQADGELFF. CDR3 sequence (DNA): TGCAGGGTGGCCCGACAGGCGGACGGGGAGCTGTTTTTT.

V and J are TRBV7-8 and TRBJ2-1; TRBD2 agrees at 14 bases. The CDR3 covers 16 residues. V shed 4 bases and J 6 bases; nucleotides not matched to a gene: 5. In germline, CDR1 is SGHVS, CDR2 FQNEAQ. In DNA form, the CDR3 reads TGTGCCAGCAGCTCCGCGACTAGCGGGAGGGGCAATGAGCAGTTCTTC. This codes for CASSSATSGRGNEQFF.

V and J are TRBV20-1 and TRBJ2-5; TRBD2 might be the D (5 bases). The germline gives CDR1 DFQATT, CDR2 SNEGSKA (reference sequence). V shed 3 bases and J shed 5 bases, with 16 bases lying between them. The CDR3 spans 14 residues. CDR3 amino acids: CSASRLSIHETQYF. The CDR3, as DNA: TGCAGTGCTAGCCGACTATCGATTCACGAGACCCAGTACTTC.

The sample holds a few counts of this clonotype. V is TRBV19 and J is TRBJ1-5, with unresolved D. Germline CDR1 LNHDA, CDR2 SQIVND (reference sequence). The CDR3 is 16 residues long. Trimming left V 5 bases short and J 0 bases short, with 14 bases between. The CDR3 loop is CASSSPRRVSNQPQHF. The CDR3 nucleotides are TGTGCCAGTAGTTCTCCCCGACGGGTTAGCAATCAGCCCCAGCATTTT.

This clonotype came up many times. The junction does not match germline at one end; this may be a read error. The V gene is TRBV7-3, the J gene TRBJ2-1, with D possibly being TRBD1 (6 bases). This CDR3 region has 12 residues. From germline, CDR1 is SGHTA and CDR2 FQGTGA. The DNA of the CDR3 is TGTGCCAGCAGTTTAACAGGGAATGAGCAGTTCTTC. Encoded protein: CASSLTGNEQFF. The complete variable domain, with remaining parts taken from reference TRBV7-3 and TRBJ2-1, reads GAGVSQTPSNKVTEKGKYVELRCDPISGHTALYWYRQSLGQGPEFLIYFQGTGAADDSGLPNDRFFAVRPEGSVSTLKIQRTERGDSAVYLCASSLTGNEQFFGPGTRLTVL.